The 26 T cell receptor beta chains given below trace back to one sample, sequenced in a study of blood T cells in healthy people across ages. The second PCR ran about 6 to 11 cycles with a sample-barcoded 5' primer and J-beta primers. TCRdb re-called the 5' RACE reads with MiXCR, one entry per CDR3 protein. Of around 800,000 distinct CDR3 sequences in the sample, under 45% are singletons; the top ten hold roughly a fifth. Sequencing was carried out using blood. These receptors were taken from a man aged 60 to 75 in good health.

V usage is TRBV29-1 and J usage is TRBJ1-1; D is perhaps TRBD1 (6 bases). With 7 bases removed from V and 3 bases from J, the gap between germline ends came to 15 bases. CDR3 size: 13 residues. Germline lookup yields CDR1 SQVTM and CDR2 ANQGSEA. CDR3 bases: TGCAGCGGATTAGGGGGTTTTGACACTGAAGCTTTCTTT. Protein sequence: CSGLGGFDTEAFF. The full variable domain, with the rest looked up from reference TRBV29-1 and TRBJ1-1, is SAVISQKPSRDICQRGTSLTIQCQVDSQVTMMFWYRQQPGQSLTLIATANQGSEATYESGFVIDKFPISRPNLTFSTLTVSNMSPEDSSIYLCSGLGGFDTEAFFGQGTRLTVV.

This clonotype showed up just once. CDR3 loop: CASSRLAGGRYNEQFF. For the CDR3, the DNA is TGTGCCAGCAGCCGACTAGCGGGGGGCCGATACAATGAGCAGTTCTTC. The J gene is TRBJ2-1, the V gene TRBV11-2; the match to TRBD2 covers 13 bases. The CDR3 covers 16 residues. Trimming at V came to 5 bases and at J to 4 bases, leaving 5 bases not matched to a gene. Germline loops: CDR1 SGHAT, CDR2 FQNNGV.

The CDR3 DNA is TGTGCCAGCAGTCCCCAGGCTGGGGTGAATTCACCCCTCCACTTT. Its translation is CASSPQAGVNSPLHF. This chain links TRBV12-3 or TRBV12-4 with TRBJ1-6; no clear D. Trimming stripped 5 bases from V and 7 bases from J, with 15 bases between. CDR3 length: 15 residues.

The rearrangement joins TRBV7-9 to TRBJ2-7; D unclear. The V end lost 1 base, the J end lost 2 bases, and 9 bases lay between the germline ends. The germline V gene encodes CDR1 SEHNR and CDR2 FQNEAQ (reference sequence). The CDR3 is 14 amino acids. CDR3 sequence (DNA): TGTGCCAGCAGCTTAGGACACGTCGCCTACGAGCAGTACTTC. Amino acid sequence: CASSLGHVAYEQYF.

This clonotype was counted a few times. The V call is TRBV30, the J call TRBJ1-2, with D possibly matching TRBD1 (6 bases). With 3 bases removed from V and 6 bases from J, the gap between germline ends came to 8 bases. The CDR3 has 11 amino acids. Germline lookup yields CDR1 GTSNPN and CDR2 SVGIG (reference sequence). The CDR3 nucleotides read TGTGCCTGGAGACAGGGAGATGGCTACACCTTC. Its translation is CAWRQGDGYTF.

This clonotype was seen repeatedly, ten times or more. The V and J genes are TRBV6-2 or TRBV6-3 and TRBJ2-6; D is unclear. This CDR3 is 14 amino acids long. Germline V gene lookup returns CDR1 MNHEY and CDR2 SVGEGT. V was clipped by 8 bases and J by 0 bases, with 8 bases between them. CDR3 nucleotides: TGTGCCAGCTCCCTAACCTCTGGGGCCAACGTCCTGACTTTC. Encoded protein: CASSLTSGANVLTF.

Concerning this clonotype: One junction end disagrees with the germline gene, perhaps due to a read error. This chain uses TRBV6-1 with TRBJ2-3, with D possibly matching TRBD2 (5 bases). Germline V CDR1 and CDR2: MNHNS, SASEGT. The CDR3 loop spans 14 amino acids. CDR3 DNA sequence: TGTGCCAGCAGTGAACAGCGGCGCACGGATACGCAGTATTTT. Its protein is CASSEQRRTDTQYF.

The rearrangement joins TRBV3-1 to TRBJ1-2; 7 nucleotides agree with TRBD1. This CDR3 is built from 16 residues. CDR1 is LGHDT, CDR2 YNNKEL, per germline (reference sequence). The trim removed 3 bases at V and 5 bases at J, leaving 12 bases unmatched. The CDR3 DNA reads as TGTGCCAGCAGCCAGGAGATAAAGGGACAGTATTATGGCTACACCTTC. It encodes CASSQEIKGQYYGYTF.

This clonotype was detected only a few times. The CDR3 coding sequence is TGTGCCACCAGTGATCCCGGGACAGGTGGAGATGAGCAGTTCTTC. It encodes CATSDPGTGGDEQFF. This sequence joins TRBV24-1 and TRBJ2-1; 8 bases are a match to TRBD1. This CDR3 has 15 residues. The V gene's germline CDR1 is KGHDR and CDR2 SFDVKD. V shed 3 bases and J 8 bases; nucleotides not matched to a gene: 8.

The V and J genes are TRBV4-3 and TRBJ1-1; 8 nucleotides match TRBD1. The germline CDR1 and CDR2 sequences are LGHNA and YSLEER. CDR3 length: 15 amino acids. V trimming: 1 base; J trimming: 4 bases; junction bases outside the gene matches: 5. CDR3 residues: CASSQGQGALTEAFF. CDR3 DNA sequence: TGCGCCAGCAGCCAAGGGCAGGGGGCGCTCACTGAAGCTTTCTTT.

This chain links TRBV7-3 with TRBJ2-3; 12 bases align to TRBD2. V dropped 5 bases and J dropped 5; count of bases not matched to a gene: 11. The CDR3 covers 17 residues. Germline-derived CDR1 and CDR2 are SGHTA and FQGTGA. CDR3 bases: TGTGCCAGCAGCAAAGGGACTAGCGGGTCCAGGGGAGATACGCAGTATTTT. This sequence encodes CASSKGTSGSRGDTQYF.

V is TRBV6-1 and J is TRBJ2-2, with D unclear. In germline, CDR1 is MNHNS, CDR2 SASEGT. This CDR3 contains 15 residues. V was pared by 7 bases and J by 6 bases, with 18 bases between. This CDR3 is CASTDGRLPAGELFF. In DNA form, the CDR3 reads TGTGCCAGCACCGACGGGCGGCTTCCGGCCGGGGAGCTGTTTTTT.

The rearrangement joins TRBV7-2 to TRBJ2-1, with 7 bases that match TRBD2. The CDR3 is 14 residues long. CDR1 is SGHTA and CDR2 is FQGNSA in the germline V gene. V lost 5 bases and J lost 15; bases outside the gene matches: 16. This CDR3 reads CASSTLTGGGRVFF. CDR3 nucleotides: TGTGCCAGCAGCACCCTAACGGGGGGAGGTAGAGTGTTCTTC.

The chain combines TRBV12-3 or TRBV12-4 with TRBJ1-2; 12 bases match TRBD1. Unmatched junction bases numbered 8, after V lost 5 bases and J lost 7 bases. The CDR3 covers 15 residues. CDR3 sequence (DNA): TGTGCCAGCAGTCCCTGGGGACAGGGGGCTGGTGGCTACACCTTC. Translating it yields CASSPWGQGAGGYTF.

V is TRBV6-5 and J is TRBJ2-7; TRBD1 agrees at 9 bases. This CDR3 is 14 amino acids long. J lost 4 bases, V lost 7 bases, and 8 bases had no gene match. Germline V lookup: CDR1 MNHEY, CDR2 SVGAGI. As DNA, the CDR3 is TGTGCCAGCAAAATGGGACAGGGAGGGTACGAGCAGTACTTC. Protein: CASKMGQGGYEQYF.

The V call is TRBV2, the J call TRBJ1-5; a possible D gene is TRBD1 (5 bases). In germline, CDR1 is SNHLY, CDR2 FYNNEI. CDR3 length: 15 residues. V was cut by 0 bases and J by 3 bases, with 9 bases left in between. Written as DNA, the CDR3 is TGTGCCAGCAGTGAAGCAAGGGGTGCCAATCAGCCCCAGCATTTT. Translated: CASSEARGANQPQHF.

The chain links TRBV11-2 to TRBJ2-1; TRBD2 aligns across 7 bases. The CDR3 totals 17 residues. Unmatched junction bases numbered 8, after V lost 3 bases and J lost 0 bases. Germline assignment: CDR1 SGHAT and CDR2 FQNNGV. CDR3 amino acids: CASSFSGGPNSYNEQFF. CDR3 in DNA: TGTGCCAGCAGCTTTTCGGGGGGTCCAAACTCCTACAATGAGCAGTTCTTC.

The rearrangement joins TRBV2 to TRBJ1-2, with 9 positions matching TRBD1. The CDR3 length is 14 residues. Per the germline V gene, CDR1 is SNHLY and CDR2 is FYNNEI. Germline trimming cut 4 bases from V and 4 bases from J; bases unmatched to any gene: 4. Written as DNA, the CDR3 is TGTGCCAGCAGTGCCGAGACAGGGGGCTATGGCTACACCTTC. Translation gives CASSAETGGYGYTF.

This clonotype was seen a single time. This may be a read error: a much more frequent sequence differs by one nucleotide. The chain carries TRBV7-2 and TRBJ2-7; D ambiguous. Germline V lookup: CDR1 SGHTA, CDR2 FQGNSA. The V end was cut by 1 base, the J end by 6 bases, with 16 bases between. CDR3 length: 15 residues. CDR3 DNA: TGTGCCAGCAGCTTAGGCGGCAGCAAGAACTGCGAGCAGTACTTC. It yields the protein CASSLGGSKNCEQYF.

The CDR3 sequence: CSARGGQGSVPQHF. The CDR3 nucleotides are TGCAGTGCTAGAGGGGGACAGGGCTCAGTGCCCCAGCATTTT. This chain joins TRBV20-1 and TRBJ1-5; 9 positions match TRBD1. Germline V CDR1 and CDR2: DFQATT, SNEGSKA (reference sequence). V lost 1 base to trimming and J lost 9 bases; unmatched junction nucleotides: 7. CDR3 length equals 14 residues.

A note on this clonotype: A much larger clone lies a single base off, so this may be a read error. The chain links TRBV12-3 or TRBV12-4 to TRBJ2-1; D is possibly TRBD1 (5 bases). There are 12 residues in the CDR3. Trimming shortened V by 9 bases and J by 10 bases, and 16 bases separated the two germline ends. CDR3 nucleotide sequence: TGTGCCAGTTTGAACACAGGCTACGAGCAGTTCTTC. Amino acids: CASLNTGYEQFF.

V is TRBV2 and J is TRBJ2-5; TRBD1 might be the D (6 bases). TRBJ2-7 explains the end of the DNA better; the J call may be wrong. The CDR3 is 14 residues long. In germline, CDR1 is SNHLY, CDR2 FYNNEI. CDR3 bases: TGTGCCAGCAGTCCACAGGGTCTTACCTACGAGCAGTACTTC. It codes for CASSPQGLTYEQYF.

The CDR3 loop is CSARSTADTEAFF. Written as DNA, the CDR3 is TGCAGTGCTCGTTCGACAGCGGATACTGAAGCTTTCTTT. The chain has TRBV20-1 and TRBJ1-1, with D possibly matching TRBD1 (5 bases). The CDR3 spans 13 residues. V dropped 5 bases and J dropped 5 bases, with 15 bases sitting between them. Germline-derived CDR1 and CDR2 are DFQATT and SNEGSKA (reference sequence).

This clonotype was seen more than once but under ten times. The chain employs TRBV20-1 and TRBJ2-5; maybe TRBD2 (5 bases). Germline assignment: CDR1 DFQATT and CDR2 SNEGSKA (reference sequence). V was cut by 8 bases and J by 1 base, with 11 bases left in between. This CDR3 is built from 12 residues. The CDR3 here is CSSGGAQETQYF. CDR3 sequence (DNA): TGCAGTAGCGGTGGAGCCCAAGAGACCCAGTACTTC.

V gene TRBV18 combines with J gene TRBJ2-7; D possibly matches TRBD1 or TRBD2 (5 bases each). Trimming cost V 5 bases and J 6 bases, with 8 bases left between them. The CDR3 spans 11 residues. The V gene's germline CDR1 is KGHSH and CDR2 LQKENI. For the CDR3, the DNA is TGTGCCAGCTCAAATGGGGGCGAGCAGTACTTC. Amino acids: CASSNGGEQYF.

The V and J genes are TRBV6-1 and TRBJ2-7; possible D gene TRBD2, 6 bases. Deletions cut 4 bases from V and 3 bases from J, with 16 bases between. Germline V gene lookup returns CDR1 MNHNS and CDR2 SASEGT. This CDR3 comprises 15 residues. The CDR3 protein is CASSARDDGGYEQYF. CDR3 sequence (DNA): TGTGCCAGCAGTGCCCGGGACGACGGGGGCTACGAGCAGTACTTC.